The 26 T cell receptor beta chains below all came from one sample that was sequenced in a study of cytomegalovirus exposure and HLA in healthy donors. The PCR had 60 Vbeta and 13 Jbeta primers. This table comes from immunoSEQ multiplex PCR, and its TCRdb copy is limited to in-frame clones, with some not included. The table has approximately 180,000 clones, roughly 70% seen once. Sequenced material: PBMCs. The receptors come from a woman aged 25 to 39 in good health and CMV-seronegative.

The V gene is TRBV29-1, the J gene TRBJ2-1; a possible D gene is TRBD2 (5 bases). V lost 7 bases, J lost 6 bases, and 13 bases lay in between. This CDR3 spans 12 amino acids. The germline V gene has CDR1 SQVTM and CDR2 ANQGSEA. This CDR3 is CSDWGDGNEQFF. The DNA for the CDR3 is TGCAGCGACTGGGGAGACGGCAATGAGCAGTTCTTC.

This clone was found a few times. The CDR3 sequence: CAWSWRWVGGGYTF. DNA for the CDR3: TGTGCCTGGAGTTGGAGATGGGTGGGAGGTGGCTACACCTTC. The J gene is TRBJ1-2, the V gene TRBV30; D not resolved. From germline, CDR1 is GTSNPN and CDR2 SVGIG (reference sequence). Trimming shortened V by 2 bases and J by 7 bases, and 17 bases separated the two germline ends. This CDR3 has 14 residues.

The chain joins TRBV5-1 to TRBJ1-2; maybe TRBD1 (6 bases). V lost 0 bases and J lost 7, with 10 bases in between. The CDR3 covers 13 residues. CDR1 is SGHRS, CDR2 YFSETQ, per germline. CDR3 bases: TGCGCCAGCAGCTTGGGACAGGACGGTGGCTACACCTTC. Amino acids: CASSLGQDGGYTF. The full variable domain, with the rest looked up from reference TRBV5-1 and TRBJ1-2, is KAGVTQTPRYLIKTRGQQVTLSCSPISGHRSVSWYQQTPGQGLQFLFEYFSETQRNKGNFPGRFSGRQFSNSRSEMNVSTLELGDSALYLCASSLGQDGGYTFGSGTRLTVV.

This clone was observed a handful of times. The chain couples TRBV18 to TRBJ2-5; D remains unclear. Trimming left V 3 bases short and J 4 bases short, with 15 bases between. The V gene's germline CDR1 is KGHSH and CDR2 LQKENI. This CDR3 is 15 amino acids long. CDR3 amino acids: CASSPVTALGETQYF. CDR3 nucleotides: TGTGCCAGCTCACCGGTCACAGCCCTTGGAGAGACCCAGTACTTC.

V is TRBV6-1 and J is TRBJ1-2, with D perhaps matching TRBD1 (6 bases). Germline assignment: CDR1 MNHNS and CDR2 SASEGT. CDR3 size: 15 residues. V lost 0 bases and J lost 4, with 12 bases in between. The CDR3 reads CASSEAPRTVYGYTF. The CDR3 DNA reads TGTGCCAGCAGTGAAGCGCCAAGGACAGTCTATGGCTACACCTTC.

The V call is TRBV7-2, the J call TRBJ2-7; 7 bases are shared with TRBD1. The germline V gene encodes CDR1 SGHTA and CDR2 FQGNSA. V shed 1 base and J 2 bases; nucleotides not matched to a gene: 2. The CDR3 length is 14 residues. CDR3 bases: TGTGCCAGCAGCTTAGTCGGACAGGCCTACGAGCAGTACTTC. This codes for CASSLVGQAYEQYF.

J is TRBJ1-5 and V is TRBV27, with a possible D match to TRBD1 (6 bases). The CDR3 is 16 amino acids. Germline CDR1 reads MNHEY; CDR2 reads SMNVEV (reference sequence). V lost 0 bases, J lost 3 bases, and 12 bases lay in between. The CDR3 is CASSLSGARANQPQHF. Written as DNA, the CDR3 is TGTGCCAGCAGTTTATCGGGGGCCAGGGCCAATCAGCCCCAGCATTTT.

The chain links TRBV19 to TRBJ2-7; 9 bases agree with TRBD1. J lost 2 bases, V lost 3 bases, and 5 bases had no gene match. Germline-derived CDR1 and CDR2 are LNHDA and SQIVND (reference sequence). This CDR3 contains 15 residues. CDR3 region: CASSIGQGLAYEQYF. The CDR3 nucleotides read TGTGCCAGTAGTATCGGACAGGGGCTAGCCTACGAGCAGTACTTC. Based on the CDR3 plus reference TRBV19 and TRBJ2-7, the full variable domain is DGGITQSPKYLFRKEGQNVTLSCEQNLNHDAMYWYRQDPGQGLRLIYYSQIVNDFQKGDIAEGYSVSREKKESFPLTVTSAQKNPTAFYLCASSIGQGLAYEQYFGPGTRLTVT.

The V call is TRBV6-1, the J call TRBJ1-1; 9 bases agree with TRBD1. CDR1 and CDR2 from the germline V gene are MNHNS and SASEGT. This CDR3 region has 14 residues. Trimming removed 1 base from V and 7 bases from J; junction bases left unmatched: 4. The CDR3 sequence: CASSEGDRDGEAFF. CDR3 bases: TGTGCCAGCAGTGAAGGGGACAGGGATGGTGAAGCTTTCTTT.

The J gene is TRBJ1-3, the V gene TRBV6-5; TRBD1 agrees at 8 bases. Losses at the gene ends were 0 bases for V and 4 bases for J; bases not matched to a gene: 2. The CDR3 extends over 15 amino acids. Germline V CDR1 and CDR2: MNHEY, SVGAGI. In nucleotides, the CDR3 is TGTGCCAGCAGTTACTCGACAGGGGTGGGAAACACCATATATTTT. Translating it yields CASSYSTGVGNTIYF.

Regarding this clone: The sample contains more than one DNA sequence encoding this CDR3. V is TRBV27 and J is TRBJ2-2; no reliable D call. This CDR3 has 12 amino acids. Germline-derived CDR1 and CDR2 are MNHEY and SMNVEV (reference sequence). Trimming took off 5 bases at V and 5 bases at J, with 6 bases between the two ends. The CDR3 DNA is TGTGCCAGCAGTCCCTTGACCGGGGAGCTGTTTTTT. The encoded protein is CASSPLTGELFF.

V is TRBV4-1 and J is TRBJ1-5; D is unresolved. V lost 3 bases to trimming and J lost 4 bases, with 10 bases between them. This CDR3 region has 14 residues. Germline assignment: CDR1 MGHRA and CDR2 YSYEKL. The CDR3 loop reads CASSHPPGNQPQHF. CDR3 DNA sequence: TGCGCCAGCAGCCACCCTCCGGGAAATCAGCCCCAGCATTTT.

The chain links TRBV4-2 to TRBJ2-2; 7 positions match TRBD1. This CDR3 comprises 17 residues. V dropped 0 bases and J dropped 1; count of bases not matched to a gene: 5. CDR1 and CDR2 from the germline V gene are LGHNA and YNFKEQ. The CDR3 protein is CASSQDIAGGNTGELFF. The CDR3 nucleotides read TGTGCCAGCAGCCAAGATATTGCAGGGGGGAACACCGGGGAGCTGTTTTTT.

This clone has a handful of counts. The chain has TRBV5-1 and TRBJ2-7; possibly TRBD2 for D (5 bases). CDR3 length: 14 amino acids. With 1 base removed from V and 2 bases from J, the gap between germline ends came to 10 bases. Germline assignment: CDR1 SGHRS and CDR2 YFSETQ. The CDR3 is CASSLPGFPYEQYF. CDR3 sequence (DNA): TGCGCCAGCAGCTTGCCGGGATTCCCCTACGAGCAGTACTTC.

This chain connects TRBV12-5 to TRBJ1-3, with TRBD1 matching 9 bases. Per germline, CDR1 LGHNT and CDR2 FRNRAP. V shed 0 bases, J shed 3 bases, and the junction held 6 bases outside the gene matches. The CDR3 totals 17 residues. The CDR3 bases are TGTGCTAGTGGTTTGGTACGACAGGGGGTGGTTGGAAACACCATATATTTT. Translation: CASGLVRQGVVGNTIYF. The whole variable domain, remainder taken from reference TRBV12-5 and TRBJ1-3, is DARVTQTPRHKVTEMGQEVTMRCQPILGHNTVFWYRQTMMQGLELLAYFRNRAPLDDSGMPKDRFSAEMPDATLATLKIQPSEPRDSAVYFCASGLVRQGVVGNTIYFGEGSWLTVV.

To note about this clone: Different DNA sequences within this sample yield the same CDR3. The J gene is TRBJ1-1, the V gene TRBV18, with D possibly TRBD1 on 5 matching bases. Germline V gene sequence: CDR1 KGHSH, CDR2 LQKENI. The CDR3 contains 13 residues. V was shortened by 3 bases and J by 4 bases, with 9 bases between the two germline ends. The CDR3 bases are TGTGCCAGCTCACCTGGGCAGGGCACTGAAGCTTTCTTT. It translates to CASSPGQGTEAFF.

This sequence joins TRBV6-5 and TRBJ2-1; 10 bases align to TRBD2. J was trimmed by 3 bases and V by 0 bases; bases with no gene match: 2. The CDR3 is made up of 16 amino acids. Germline CDR1 and CDR2: MNHEY and SVGAGI. The CDR3 coding sequence is TGTGCCAGCAGTTACTCAGCGGGAGGGTTCTACAATGAGCAGTTCTTC. Translating it yields CASSYSAGGFYNEQFF.

The count of this clone is one. The chain couples TRBV10-3 to TRBJ2-1; TRBD1 might be the D (6 bases). This CDR3 is built from 15 residues. Trimming removed 11 bases at V and 2 bases at J, with 19 bases between. The germline gives CDR1 ENHRY, CDR2 SYGVKD. The CDR3 region is CASAGPGQAYNEQFF. The DNA for the CDR3 is TGTGCCTCGGCAGGTCCGGGACAAGCCTACAATGAGCAGTTCTTC.

This clone was recorded a few times. This chain links TRBV4-2 with TRBJ2-1, with 11 bases matching TRBD2. V dropped 2 bases and J dropped 0; count of bases not matched to a gene: 9. CDR1 is LGHNA and CDR2 is YNFKEQ in the germline V gene. This CDR3 spans 19 amino acids. The CDR3 reads CASSQPSGRTSSSYNEQFF. The CDR3 DNA sequence: TGTGCCAGCAGCCAACCTAGCGGGAGGACCTCAAGCTCCTACAATGAGCAGTTCTTC.

The gene calls are TRBV5-6 and TRBJ2-7, with D possibly matching TRBD2 (6 bases). The germline CDR1 and CDR2 sequences are SGHDT and YYEEEE. V dropped 1 base and J dropped 2 bases, with 13 bases sitting between them. This CDR3 is built from 15 residues. The CDR3 DNA follows: TGTGCCAGCAGCTTGTTTGTGACTAGGCCCTACGAGCAGTACTTC. Translated: CASSLFVTRPYEQYF.

The V call is TRBV2, the J call TRBJ1-1; 9 nucleotides line up with TRBD1. The CDR3 is 12 amino acids. Germline CDR1 SNHLY, CDR2 FYNNEI. V was pared by 8 bases and J by 5 bases, with 3 bases of the junction left unmatched. Here the CDR3 reads CASRDRVTEAFF. CDR3 bases: TGTGCCAGCCGGGACAGGGTTACTGAAGCTTTCTTT.

As to this clone: The same CDR3 is also encoded by other DNA sequences in this sample. This rearrangement joins TRBV30 to TRBJ2-7, with D possibly TRBD2 on 5 matching bases. The CDR3 runs to 15 residues. V gave up 5 bases and J gave up 3 bases, with 20 bases separating them. Germline CDR1 reads GTSNPN; CDR2 reads SVGIG (reference sequence). As DNA, the CDR3 is TGTGCCTGGCGCCAGGACTCCTCTCCAGTCTACGAGCAGTACTTC. It encodes CAWRQDSSPVYEQYF.

This chain joins TRBV5-1 and TRBJ2-1, with D perhaps matching TRBD2 (5 bases). Germline V gene data show CDR1 as SGHRS and CDR2 as YFSETQ. Trimming stripped 0 bases from V and 4 bases from J, with 8 bases between. This CDR3 comprises 14 residues. CDR3 sequence (DNA): TGCGCCAGCAGCTTGGCGGGGATATACAATGAGCAGTTCTTC. Protein: CASSLAGIYNEQFF.

The rearrangement joins TRBV6-6 to TRBJ2-7; 10 bases align to TRBD1. Germline loops: CDR1 MNHNY, CDR2 SVGAGI (reference sequence). V was clipped by 5 bases and J by 1 base; unmatched bases: 8. The CDR3 has 16 amino acids. In nucleotides, the CDR3 is TGTGCCAGCAGTCAACGGGGGACAGGGGTTTCCTACGAGCAGTACTTC. Protein product: CASSQRGTGVSYEQYF.

V usage is TRBV2 and J usage is TRBJ1-1, with D perhaps matching TRBD1 (5 bases). This CDR3 has 14 residues. Looked up from germline, CDR1 is SNHLY and CDR2 is FYNNEI. Trimming removed 10 bases at V and 5 bases at J, with 20 bases between. The CDR3 coding sequence is TGTGCCATCACGCGGGGGGGGGTAGGGACTGAAGCTTTCTTT. It yields the protein CAITRGGVGTEAFF.

The chain recombines TRBV5-1 with TRBJ2-7, with TRBD1 matching over 7 bases. With 5 bases clipped from V and 0 bases from J, the junction kept 8 bases outside the gene matches. This CDR3 is built from 15 residues. CDR1 and CDR2 from the germline V gene are SGHRS and YFSETQ. This CDR3 reads CASSAGTADSYEQYF. The CDR3, as DNA: TGCGCCAGCAGTGCCGGGACAGCTGACTCCTACGAGCAGTACTTC.